The 6 T cell receptor beta chains in this list originate from one sample, sequenced in a study of T cell responses to AZD1222 COVID-19 vaccine. The assay was immunoSEQ multiplex PCR, and TCRdb's table has in-frame clones only and misses some. The table includes over 45,000 clones, over 75% detected once. Material: peripheral blood, obtained 28 days after the second AZD1222 dose. Every receptor here comes from an adult who received the AZD1222 COVID-19 vaccine.

On this clone itself: The germline gene is not matched at one end of the junction; a read error may be the cause. CDR3 sequence: CASSLMFGQDKIF. Written as DNA, the CDR3 is TGTGCCAGCAGCTTAATGTTCGGGCAGGACAAGATCTTT. The J gene is TRBJ1-1, the V gene TRBV7-3; TRBD1 is a possible D gene (5 bases). Germline CDR1 is SGHTA and CDR2 is FQGTGA. The CDR3 extends over 13 amino acids.

The rearrangement joins TRBV7-7 to TRBJ2-2; a possible D gene is TRBD2 (5 bases). In germline, CDR1 is SSHAT, CDR2 FNYEAQ (reference sequence). This CDR3 region has 17 residues. The V end was cut by 1 base, the J end by 5 bases, with 17 bases between. CDR3 DNA: TGTGCCAGCAGCTTAGAACGAGGCCGGAGGACTACCGGGGAGCTGTTTTTT. It yields the protein CASSLERGRRTTGELFF.

This CDR3 is CASSLPGAAGLAVYEQYF. Written as DNA, the CDR3 is TGTGCCAGCAGTCTACCAGGGGCCGCGGGACTAGCTGTCTACGAGCAGTACTTC. The V call is TRBV28, the J call TRBJ2-7; 9 bases map to TRBD2. CDR3 length equals 18 residues. V was pared by 5 bases and J by 3 bases, with 17 bases of the junction left unmatched. Germline V gene lookup returns CDR1 MDHEN and CDR2 SYDVKM.

The CDR3 sequence: CASSSALAKNIQYF. CDR3 coding DNA: TGTGCCAGCAGCTCCGCGCTAGCCAAAAACATTCAGTACTTC. The chain joins TRBV6-2 or TRBV6-3 to TRBJ2-4; D ambiguous. This CDR3 spans 14 amino acids. With 6 bases removed from V and 0 bases from J, the gap between germline ends came to 9 bases. The germline V gene encodes CDR1 MNHEY and CDR2 SVGEGT.

The V call is TRBV7-9, the J call TRBJ2-1; D is possibly TRBD2 (6 bases). This CDR3 is built from 18 residues. V lost 2 bases and J 6 bases, leaving 23 bases between the germline ends. Per germline, CDR1 SEHNR and CDR2 FQNEAQ (reference sequence). The CDR3 region has the DNA TGTGCCAGCAGCTTAAAGGTACCAGCGCGGGGATGGTTCAATGAGCAGTTCTTC. This translates into CASSLKVPARGWFNEQFF.

The chain recombines TRBV19 with TRBJ2-7; 7 positions agree with TRBD2. V lost 6 bases and J lost 7; bases outside the gene matches: 9. Germline V gene data show CDR1 as LNHDA and CDR2 as SQIVND (reference sequence). CDR3 length: 13 residues. Written as DNA, the CDR3 is TGTGCCAGTAGCGAAGGACTAGTGAGGGAGCAGTACTTC. It encodes CASSEGLVREQYF.